The text below deals with one TCR beta chain. Its cognate antigen is unknown. This record comes from a study of T cell responses to AZD1222 COVID-19 vaccine. Findings and caveats of the study: There were vaccine-associated CD4 TCRs across spike, dominant at 160-218 and 743-854. Females made up more of the donors, who were largely white British, and clonal diversity may have come out too low.

Assay used: immunoSEQ multiplex PCR; TCRdb lists only in-frame clones, some missing. The data contain about 140,000 clones, more than 90% of them singletons. With 5 bases clipped from V and 9 bases from J, the junction kept 8 bases outside the gene matches. The CDR3 covers 13 residues. The sample in question was peripheral blood, obtained on day 0 of AZD1222 vaccination. This TCR was recovered from an adult in good health. This chain connects TRBV12-3 or TRBV12-4 to TRBJ2-7; TRBD1 aligns across 9 bases. The CDR3 reads CASSLSTGGAQYF. The CDR3 DNA reads as TGTGCCAGCAGTCTATCCACAGGGGGCGCGCAGTACTTC.